These 29 T cell receptor beta chains share one sample of origin, sequenced in a study of T cells in Graves' hyperthyroidism and ophthalmopathy. Researchers amplified the TCR beta CDR3 regions from RNA transcripts. Using the HTBI primer set, a first-round RT-PCR was run on the TCR CDR3. MiXCR, applied by TCRdb to the multiplex PCR reads, yields one record per CDR3 protein. Of approximately 320,000 distinct CDR3 sequences in the sample, roughly 15% are singletons; the top ten hold around 34%. Sequencing was carried out using blood. The source is a man aged 30 to 39 with Graves' hyperthyroidism.

This clonotype was seen ten or more times. J is TRBJ1-1 and V is TRBV15; D is unclear. The CDR3 extends over 15 amino acids. V gave up 0 bases and J gave up 2 bases, with 10 bases separating them. Germline V gene data show CDR1 as LNHNV and CDR2 as YYDKDF (reference sequence). CDR3 protein: CATSRDKGTNTEAFF. CDR3 DNA: TGTGCCACCAGCAGAGATAAGGGCACTAACACTGAAGCTTTCTTT.

The J gene is TRBJ2-3, the V gene TRBV3-1; TRBD2 agrees at 8 bases. Per germline, CDR1 LGHDT and CDR2 YNNKEL (reference sequence). This CDR3 has 11 amino acids. V lost 4 bases, J lost 12 bases, and 3 bases stayed unmatched. The CDR3 loop is CASSPGTRQYF. In DNA, the CDR3 is TGTGCCAGCAGCCCCGGGACTAGACAGTATTTT.

This clonotype has only a few counts. The rearrangement joins TRBV7-9 to TRBJ2-7; D is unclear. V lost 2 bases and J 4 bases, leaving 12 bases between the germline ends. Germline values: CDR1 SEHNR, CDR2 FQNEAQ (reference sequence). The CDR3 has 14 residues. The CDR3 DNA follows: TGTGCCAGCAGCTTATCAGGCCAGATTTACGAGCAGTACTTC. Translating it yields CASSLSGQIYEQYF.

Of note for this clonotype: This may be a read error: a much more frequent sequence differs by one nucleotide. The chain carries TRBV5-1 and TRBJ2-5, with a possible D match to TRBD2 (6 bases). The CDR3 contains 16 residues. Germline loops: CDR1 SGHRS, CDR2 YFSETQ. V shed 4 bases and J shed 7 bases, with 23 bases lying between them. The CDR3 is CASSPLGTGYGGTQYF. CDR3 DNA: TGCGCCAGCAGCCCCTTGGGGACTGGCTACGGGGGGACCCAGTACTTC. Looking up the rest from reference TRBV5-1 and TRBJ2-5 gives the full variable domain: KAGVTQTPRYLIKTRGQQVTLSCSPISGHRSVSWYQQTPGQGLQFLFEYFSETQRNKGNFPGRFSGRQFSNSRSEMNVSTLELGDSALYLCASSPLGTGYGGTQYFGPGTRLLVL.

This clonotype was seen many times. The chain employs TRBV7-8 and TRBJ2-3; TRBD2 agrees at 8 bases. There are 15 residues in the CDR3. Germline assignment: CDR1 SGHVS and CDR2 FQNEAQ. Losses at the gene ends were 2 bases for V and 2 bases for J; bases not matched to a gene: 3. CDR3 nucleotide sequence: TGTGCCAGCAGCTTAACTAGCGGCTTCACAGATACGCAGTATTTT. This codes for CASSLTSGFTDTQYF.

To note about this clonotype: A much larger clone lies a single base off, so this may be a read error. This chain uses TRBV7-2 with TRBJ1-5; no clear D. V lost 2 bases and J 4 bases, leaving 6 bases between the germline ends. The CDR3 is made up of 13 amino acids. Germline-derived CDR1 and CDR2 are SGHTA and FQGNSA. This CDR3 reads CASSLMGNQPQHF. The CDR3, as DNA: TGTGCCAGCAGCTTAATGGGAAATCAGCCCCAGCATTTT.

The V call is TRBV7-9, the J call TRBJ2-7; D is unclear. The CDR3 loop spans 14 amino acids. CDR1 and CDR2 (germline): SEHNR, FQNEAQ (reference sequence). V lost 2 bases to trimming and J lost 2 bases, with 10 bases between them. This chain's CDR3 is CASSLSEYTYEQYF. CDR3 in DNA: TGTGCCAGCAGCTTATCCGAATATACCTACGAGCAGTACTTC.

This clonotype was seen repeatedly, ten times or more. The V gene is TRBV13, the J gene TRBJ2-1; D unresolved. Trimming cost V 5 bases and J 4 bases, with 9 bases left between them. The germline V gene encodes CDR1 PRHDT and CDR2 FYEKMQ (reference sequence). This CDR3 has 13 residues. This chain's CDR3 is CASSPKYYNEQFF. The CDR3 DNA sequence: TGTGCCAGCAGCCCGAAATATTACAATGAGCAGTTCTTC. Based on the CDR3 plus reference TRBV13 and TRBJ2-1, the full variable domain is AAGVIQSPRHLIKEKRETATLKCYPIPRHDTVYWYQQGPGQDPQFLISFYEKMQSDKGSIPDRFSAQQFSDYHSELNMSSLELGDSALYFCASSPKYYNEQFFGPGTRLTVL.

This clonotype occurred once. This rearrangement joins TRBV30 to TRBJ2-7; D is undetermined. V was clipped by 2 bases and J by 7 bases, with 9 bases between them. This CDR3 is built from 11 residues. The germline V gene has CDR1 GTSNPN and CDR2 SVGIG (reference sequence). The CDR3 spells CAWSSRAEQYF. The CDR3 DNA follows: TGTGCCTGGAGTTCACGGGCGGAGCAGTACTTC.

This rearrangement joins TRBV20-1 to TRBJ2-3; 14 bases agree with TRBD2. The V and J ends lost 2 bases and 4 bases, in that order; junction bases with no gene match: 5. This CDR3 contains 16 residues. Looked up from germline, CDR1 is DFQATT and CDR2 is SNEGSKA (reference sequence). For the CDR3, the DNA is TGCAGTGCTAGACTCGGGACTAGCGGGAGTTCAGATACGCAGTATTTT. It encodes CSARLGTSGSSDTQYF.

This chain links TRBV4-1 with TRBJ1-1; no firm D call. The CDR3 runs 15 residues. The ends were cut back, 4 bases at V and 3 bases at J, with 15 bases in the middle. CDR1 and CDR2 from the germline V gene are MGHRA and YSYEKL. The chain's CDR3 is CASSPKAPSYTEAFF. CDR3 nucleotides: TGCGCCAGCAGCCCCAAGGCCCCTTCTTACACTGAAGCTTTCTTT.

This clonotype was counted many times. The V call is TRBV28, the J call TRBJ2-5; a possible D gene is TRBD1 (8 bases). CDR1 is MDHEN, CDR2 SYDVKM, per germline. This CDR3 comprises 15 residues. Trimming removed 6 bases at V and 5 bases at J, with 19 bases between. The CDR3 bases are TGTGCCAGCAGCCCACAAACAGGGGGAGGGGAGACCCAGTACTTC. The encoded protein is CASSPQTGGGETQYF.

This clonotype was seen ten or more times. The chain joins TRBV5-1 to TRBJ1-1; D gene uncertain. Trimming pared 0 bases from V and 1 base from J, leaving 7 bases between. This CDR3 is 14 amino acids long. The germline V gene encodes CDR1 SGHRS and CDR2 YFSETQ. The CDR3 sequence is CASSLDGRNTEAFF. As DNA, the CDR3 is TGCGCCAGCAGCTTGGACGGGCGGAACACTGAAGCTTTCTTT. Variable domain in full (rest from reference TRBV5-1 and TRBJ1-1): KAGVTQTPRYLIKTRGQQVTLSCSPISGHRSVSWYQQTPGQGLQFLFEYFSETQRNKGNFPGRFSGRQFSNSRSEMNVSTLELGDSALYLCASSLDGRNTEAFFGQGTRLTVV.

J is TRBJ2-3 and V is TRBV24-1; no reliable D call. Trimming took 2 bases from V and 6 from J, leaving 8 bases between them. The CDR3 covers 13 residues. Germline CDR1 is KGHDR and CDR2 is SFDVKD. The CDR3 loop is CATSDSLTDTQYF. The CDR3 DNA is TGTGCCACCAGTGATTCCCTTACGGATACGCAGTATTTT.

This clonotype was seen many times. The chain recombines TRBV20-1 with TRBJ2-3; D remains unclear. Per germline, CDR1 DFQATT and CDR2 SNEGSKA (reference sequence). This CDR3 is 13 amino acids long. Deletions cut 5 bases from V and 0 bases from J, with 9 bases between. As DNA, the CDR3 is TGCAGTGCTCTCCATTCTAGCACAGATACGCAGTATTTT. Translation gives CSALHSSTDTQYF.

This clonotype was recorded many times. V usage is TRBV6-6 and J usage is TRBJ2-5, with D unresolved. Trimming stripped 2 bases from V and 13 bases from J, with 14 bases between. This CDR3 has 12 amino acids. Germline V gene sequence: CDR1 MNHNY, CDR2 SVGAGI (reference sequence). Here the CDR3 DNA reads TGTGCCAGCAGTTACCGCGAGGTTTTCCGGTACTTC. This codes for CASSYREVFRYF.

This clonotype was picked up a small number of times. This rearrangement joins TRBV3-1 to TRBJ1-2; possibly TRBD1 for D (6 bases). This CDR3 spans 15 amino acids. Trimming removed 5 bases from V and 6 bases from J, with 19 bases in between. CDR1 is LGHDT and CDR2 is YNNKEL in the germline V gene (reference sequence). The DNA for the CDR3 is TGTGCCAGCAGCGACAGGTGGGATGGGGCTGATGGCTACACCTTC. Translating it yields CASSDRWDGADGYTF.

This clonotype has only a few counts. The chain joins TRBV9 to TRBJ2-2, with D maybe TRBD2 (5 bases). The CDR3 consists of 17 residues. Germline lookup yields CDR1 SGDLS and CDR2 YYNGEE. The V and J ends lost 0 bases and 1 base respectively, with 13 bases between them. The CDR3 protein is CASSVVMDWENTGELFF. As DNA, the CDR3 is TGTGCCAGCAGCGTAGTGATGGACTGGGAGAACACCGGGGAGCTGTTTTTT.

A note on this clonotype: A much bigger clone sits one base away, suggesting this may be a read error. The rearrangement links TRBV5-6 to TRBJ2-3; D is unclear. The CDR3 is 12 residues long. V was cut by 3 bases and J by 7 bases, with 9 bases left in between. Looked up from germline, CDR1 is SGHDT and CDR2 is YYEEEE. CDR3 DNA: TGTGCCAGCAGCTACATGGGAAATACGCAGTATTTT. It encodes CASSYMGNTQYF. Full variable domain (rest looked up from reference TRBV5-6 and TRBJ2-3): DAGVTQSPTHLIKTRGQQVTLRCSPKSGHDTVSWYQQALGQGPQFIFQYYEEEERQRGNFPDRFSGHQFPNYSSELNVNALLLGDSALYLCASSYMGNTQYFGPGTRLTVL.

The chain joins TRBV5-6 to TRBJ2-3, with 7 bases that match TRBD2. Per germline, CDR1 SGHDT and CDR2 YYEEEE. The CDR3 has 13 amino acids. The V and J ends lost 2 bases and 5 bases, in that order; junction bases with no gene match: 2. The CDR3 DNA follows: TGTGCCAGCAGCTTCAGGGAGGGAGATACGCAGTATTTT. The encoded protein is CASSFREGDTQYF.

The chain links TRBV7-9 to TRBJ2-2; D gene unclear. The CDR3 totals 14 residues. The V end lost 3 bases, the J end lost 3 bases, and 8 bases lay between the germline ends. Per the germline V gene, CDR1 is SEHNR and CDR2 is FQNEAQ (reference sequence). The CDR3 reads CASSFDTYTGELFF. In DNA form, the CDR3 reads TGTGCCAGCAGCTTCGACACCTACACCGGGGAGCTGTTTTTT.

This clonotype has at least ten counts. The V and J genes are TRBV18 and TRBJ2-7; 7 nucleotides agree with TRBD1. Germline V gene data show CDR1 as KGHSH and CDR2 as LQKENI. Trimming cost V 3 bases and J 3 bases; bases outside gene matches: 5. This CDR3 has 14 residues. Here the CDR3 DNA reads TGTGCCAGCTCACCGCCGGGACAGTACTACGAGCAGTACTTC. It yields the protein CASSPPGQYYEQYF.

This clonotype was seen more than once but under ten times. The V gene is TRBV27, the J gene TRBJ2-7; 14 bases map to TRBD2. The length of the CDR3 is 17 residues. Per the germline V gene, CDR1 is MNHEY and CDR2 is SMNVEV (reference sequence). The J segment lost 4 bases and the V segment lost 0 bases, leaving 5 bases of the junction unmatched. Here the CDR3 DNA reads TGTGCCAGCAGTTTATCGTCGGGACTAGCGGGAGTTTACGAGCAGTACTTC. Its protein is CASSLSSGLAGVYEQYF.

The chain links TRBV19 to TRBJ2-5, with D perhaps TRBD2 (5 bases). This CDR3 contains 14 residues. With 7 bases removed from V and 2 bases from J, the gap between germline ends came to 14 bases. In germline, CDR1 is LNHDA, CDR2 SQIVND (reference sequence). This chain's CDR3 is CASTGTGRQETQYF. CDR3 nucleotides: TGTGCCAGTACCGGTACGGGGAGACAAGAGACCCAGTACTTC.

There are many counts of this clonotype. This rearrangement joins TRBV20-1 to TRBJ2-1; TRBD1 matches at 9 bases. Losses at the gene ends were 5 bases for V and 2 bases for J; bases not matched to a gene: 7. The CDR3 loop spans 15 amino acids. Germline loops: CDR1 DFQATT, CDR2 SNEGSKA (reference sequence). CDR3 sequence (DNA): TGCAGTGCTGGGAAGACAGGGGGGACCTACAATGAGCAGTTCTTC. It specifies CSAGKTGGTYNEQFF.

This clonotype was counted many times. CDR3 amino acids: CASSLEARETQYF. The CDR3 bases are TGTGCCAGCAGCTTAGAGGCGCGAGAGACCCAGTACTTC. The chain links TRBV11-2 to TRBJ2-5; D ambiguous. Germline V gene sequence: CDR1 SGHAT, CDR2 FQNNGV. The CDR3 extends over 13 amino acids. Deletions cut 0 bases from V and 4 bases from J, with 6 bases between.

The gene calls are TRBV19 and TRBJ2-7; 13 bases align to TRBD2. The germline V gene encodes CDR1 LNHDA and CDR2 SQIVND (reference sequence). V lost 3 bases to trimming and J lost 5 bases; unmatched junction nucleotides: 4. CDR3 length: 15 amino acids. DNA of the CDR3: TGTGCCAGTAGTATTTACGGGACTAGCGGGAACGAGCAGTACTTC. As protein: CASSIYGTSGNEQYF.

Ten or more counts support this clonotype. J is TRBJ2-1 and V is TRBV24-1, with a weak D call TRBD1 (5 bases). The CDR3 spans 12 residues. The germline V gene has CDR1 KGHDR and CDR2 SFDVKD. V gave up 9 bases and J gave up 7 bases, with 12 bases separating them. The CDR3 region has the DNA TGTGCCACCGCGGCAGGGAATAATGAGCAGTTCTTC. Its translation: CATAAGNNEQFF.

To note about this clonotype: This may come from a read error, since a much larger clone is one base off. The chain uses TRBV6-2 or TRBV6-3 and TRBJ2-1; D gene uncertain. CDR3 size: 12 residues. Germline values: CDR1 MNHEY, CDR2 SVGEGT. The V end was cut by 7 bases, the J end by 4 bases, with 8 bases between. CDR3: CASKDGYNEQFF. CDR3 nucleotide sequence: TGTGCCAGCAAGGACGGATACAATGAGCAGTTCTTC.